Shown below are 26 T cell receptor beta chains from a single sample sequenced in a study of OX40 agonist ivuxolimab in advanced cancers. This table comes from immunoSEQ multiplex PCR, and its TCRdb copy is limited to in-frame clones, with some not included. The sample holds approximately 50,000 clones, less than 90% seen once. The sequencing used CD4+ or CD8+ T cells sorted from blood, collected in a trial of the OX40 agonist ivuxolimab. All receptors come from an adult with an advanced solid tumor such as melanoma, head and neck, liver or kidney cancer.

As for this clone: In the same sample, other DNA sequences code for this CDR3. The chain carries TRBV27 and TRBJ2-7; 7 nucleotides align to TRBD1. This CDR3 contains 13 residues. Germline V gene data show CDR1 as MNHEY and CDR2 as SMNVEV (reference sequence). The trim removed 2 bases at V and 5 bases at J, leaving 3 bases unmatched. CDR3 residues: CASSLGRGNEQYF. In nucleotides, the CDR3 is TGTGCCAGCAGTTTAGGCAGGGGGAACGAGCAGTACTTC.

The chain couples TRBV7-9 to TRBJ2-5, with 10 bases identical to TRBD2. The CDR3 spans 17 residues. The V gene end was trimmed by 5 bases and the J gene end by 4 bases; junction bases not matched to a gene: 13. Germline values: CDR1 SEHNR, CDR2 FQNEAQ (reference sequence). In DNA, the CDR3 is TGTGCCAGCAGCGGTCTCAATCTAGCGGGGGAGGGAGAGACCCAGTACTTC. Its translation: CASSGLNLAGEGETQYF.

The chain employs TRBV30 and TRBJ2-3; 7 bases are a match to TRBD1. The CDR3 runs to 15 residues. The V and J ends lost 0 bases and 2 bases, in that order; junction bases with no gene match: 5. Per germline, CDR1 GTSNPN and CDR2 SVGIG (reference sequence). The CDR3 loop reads CAWSVLTGYTDTQYF. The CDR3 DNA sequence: TGTGCCTGGAGTGTCTTGACAGGGTACACAGATACGCAGTATTTT.

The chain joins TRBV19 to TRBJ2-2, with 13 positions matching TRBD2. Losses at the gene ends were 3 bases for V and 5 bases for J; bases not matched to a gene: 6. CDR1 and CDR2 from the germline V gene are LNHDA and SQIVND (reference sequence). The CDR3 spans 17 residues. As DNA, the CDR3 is TGTGCCAGTAGTATCGTAGCGACTAGCGGGGGGACCGGGGAGCTGTTTTTT. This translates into CASSIVATSGGTGELFF.

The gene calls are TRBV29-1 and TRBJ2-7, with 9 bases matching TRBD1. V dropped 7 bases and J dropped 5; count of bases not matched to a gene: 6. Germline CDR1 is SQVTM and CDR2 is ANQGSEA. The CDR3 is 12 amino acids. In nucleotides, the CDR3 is TGCAGCGGCCGGGACAGGGTCCACGAGCAGTACTTC. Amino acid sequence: CSGRDRVHEQYF.

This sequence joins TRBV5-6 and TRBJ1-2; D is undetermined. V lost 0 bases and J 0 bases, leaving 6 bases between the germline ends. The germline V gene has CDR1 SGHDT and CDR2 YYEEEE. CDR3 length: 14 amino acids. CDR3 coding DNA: TGTGCCAGCAGCTTGGCGGGTGCTAACTATGGCTACACCTTC. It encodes CASSLAGANYGYTF.

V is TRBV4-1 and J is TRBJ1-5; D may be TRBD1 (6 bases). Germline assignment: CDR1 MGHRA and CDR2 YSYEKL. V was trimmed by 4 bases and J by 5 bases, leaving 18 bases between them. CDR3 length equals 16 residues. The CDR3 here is CASSPVVGGLDQPQHF. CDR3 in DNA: TGCGCCAGCAGCCCCGTCGTAGGGGGACTCGATCAGCCCCAGCATTTT.

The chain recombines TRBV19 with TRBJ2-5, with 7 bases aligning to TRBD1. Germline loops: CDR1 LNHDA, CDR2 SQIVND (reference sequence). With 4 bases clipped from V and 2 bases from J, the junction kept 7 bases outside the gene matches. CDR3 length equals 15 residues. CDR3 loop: CASSTDDRDQETQYF. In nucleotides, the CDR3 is TGTGCCAGTAGTACCGACGACAGGGATCAAGAGACCCAGTACTTC.

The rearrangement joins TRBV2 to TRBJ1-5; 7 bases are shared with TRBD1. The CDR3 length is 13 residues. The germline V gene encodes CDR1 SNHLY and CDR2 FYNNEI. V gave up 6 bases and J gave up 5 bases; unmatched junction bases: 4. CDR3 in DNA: TGTGCCAGCAGGGTAGGGGGCGATCAGCCCCAGCATTTT. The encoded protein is CASRVGGDQPQHF.

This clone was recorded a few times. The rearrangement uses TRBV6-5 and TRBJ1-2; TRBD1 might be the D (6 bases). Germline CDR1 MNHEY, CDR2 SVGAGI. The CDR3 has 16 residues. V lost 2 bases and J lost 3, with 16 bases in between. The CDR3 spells CASSYGTGIPDYGYTF. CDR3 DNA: TGTGCCAGCAGTTACGGAACAGGGATTCCTGACTATGGCTACACCTTC.

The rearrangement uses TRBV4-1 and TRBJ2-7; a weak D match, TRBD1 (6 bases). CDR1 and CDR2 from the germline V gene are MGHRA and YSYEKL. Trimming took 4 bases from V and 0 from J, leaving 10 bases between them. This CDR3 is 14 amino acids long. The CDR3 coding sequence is TGCGCCAGCAGCCCATCGGACAGCTCCTACGAGCAGTACTTC. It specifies CASSPSDSSYEQYF.

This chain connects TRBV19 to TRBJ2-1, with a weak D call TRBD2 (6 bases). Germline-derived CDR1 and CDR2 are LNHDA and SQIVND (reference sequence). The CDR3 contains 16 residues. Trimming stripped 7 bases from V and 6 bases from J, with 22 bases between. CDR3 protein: CASTTRGIKPLNEQFF. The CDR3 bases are TGTGCCAGTACTACCCGGGGGATCAAACCACTCAATGAGCAGTTCTTC.

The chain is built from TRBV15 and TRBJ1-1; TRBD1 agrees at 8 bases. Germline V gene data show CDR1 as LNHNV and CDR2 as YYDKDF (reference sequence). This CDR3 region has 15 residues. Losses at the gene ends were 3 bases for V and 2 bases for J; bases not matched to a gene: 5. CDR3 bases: TGTGCCACCAGCAGTACCCAGGGGGCCAACACTGAAGCTTTCTTT. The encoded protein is CATSSTQGANTEAFF.

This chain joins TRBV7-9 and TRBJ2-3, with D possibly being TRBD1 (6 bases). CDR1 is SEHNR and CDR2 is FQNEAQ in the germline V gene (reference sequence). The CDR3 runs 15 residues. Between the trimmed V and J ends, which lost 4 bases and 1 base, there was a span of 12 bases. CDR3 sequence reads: CASSSGQSGTDTQYF. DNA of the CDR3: TGTGCCAGCAGCTCTGGACAGTCAGGCACAGATACGCAGTATTTT.

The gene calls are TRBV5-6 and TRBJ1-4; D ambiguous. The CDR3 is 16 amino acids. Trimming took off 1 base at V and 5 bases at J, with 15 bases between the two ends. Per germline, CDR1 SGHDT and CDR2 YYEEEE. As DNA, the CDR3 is TGTGCCAGCAGCTTGTATTGGGAGGGTCTGAATGAAAAACTGTTTTTT. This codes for CASSLYWEGLNEKLFF. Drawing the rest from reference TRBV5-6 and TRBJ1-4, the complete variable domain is DAGVTQSPTHLIKTRGQQVTLRCSPKSGHDTVSWYQQALGQGPQFIFQYYEEEERQRGNFPDRFSGHQFPNYSSELNVNALLLGDSALYLCASSLYWEGLNEKLFFGSGTQLSVL.

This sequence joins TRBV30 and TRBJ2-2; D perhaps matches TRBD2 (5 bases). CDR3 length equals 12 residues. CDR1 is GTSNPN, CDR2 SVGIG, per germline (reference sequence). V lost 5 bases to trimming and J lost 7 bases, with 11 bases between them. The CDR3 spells CAWGLSGGELFF. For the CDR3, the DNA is TGTGCCTGGGGGCTCAGCGGCGGGGAGCTGTTTTTT. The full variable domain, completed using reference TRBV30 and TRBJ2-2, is SQTIHQWPATLVQPVGSPLSLECTVEGTSNPNLYWYRQAAGRGLQLLFYSVGIGQISSEVPQNLSASRPQDRQFILSSKKLLLSDSGFYLCAWGLSGGELFFGEGSRLTVL.

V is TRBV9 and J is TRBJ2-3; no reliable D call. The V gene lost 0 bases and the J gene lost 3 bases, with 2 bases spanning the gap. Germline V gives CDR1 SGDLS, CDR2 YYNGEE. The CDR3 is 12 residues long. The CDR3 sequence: CASSVVTDTQYF. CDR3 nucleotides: TGTGCCAGCAGCGTAGTGACAGATACGCAGTATTTT.

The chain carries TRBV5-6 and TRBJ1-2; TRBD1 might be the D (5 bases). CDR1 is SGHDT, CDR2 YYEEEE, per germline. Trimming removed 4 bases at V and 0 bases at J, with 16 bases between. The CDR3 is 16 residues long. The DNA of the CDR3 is TGTGCCAGCAGCGAAATCGACAGCTTCTCTAACTATGGCTACACCTTC. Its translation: CASSEIDSFSNYGYTF. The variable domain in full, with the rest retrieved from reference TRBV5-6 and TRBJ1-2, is DAGVTQSPTHLIKTRGQQVTLRCSPKSGHDTVSWYQQALGQGPQFIFQYYEEEERQRGNFPDRFSGHQFPNYSSELNVNALLLGDSALYLCASSEIDSFSNYGYTFGSGTRLTVV.

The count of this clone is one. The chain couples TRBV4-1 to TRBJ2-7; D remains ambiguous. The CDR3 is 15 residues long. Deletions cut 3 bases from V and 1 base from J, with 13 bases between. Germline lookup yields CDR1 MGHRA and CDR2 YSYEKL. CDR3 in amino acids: CASSQGSVASYEQYF. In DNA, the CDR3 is TGCGCCAGCAGCCAGGGGTCAGTCGCATCCTACGAGCAGTACTTC.

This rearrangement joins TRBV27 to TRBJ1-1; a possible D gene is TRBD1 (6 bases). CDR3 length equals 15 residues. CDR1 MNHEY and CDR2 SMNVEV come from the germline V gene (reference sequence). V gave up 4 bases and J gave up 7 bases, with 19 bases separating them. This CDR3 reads CASSSYREVAGEAFF. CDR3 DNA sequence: TGTGCCAGCAGTTCCTACAGGGAGGTAGCGGGTGAAGCTTTCTTT.

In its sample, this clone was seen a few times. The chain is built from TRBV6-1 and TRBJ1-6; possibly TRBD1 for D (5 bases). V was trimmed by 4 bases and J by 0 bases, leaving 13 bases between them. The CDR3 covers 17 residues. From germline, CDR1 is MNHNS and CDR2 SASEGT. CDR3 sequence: CASSGVTASSYNSPLHF. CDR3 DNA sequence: TGTGCCAGCAGTGGAGTGACAGCAAGCTCCTATAATTCACCCCTCCACTTT.

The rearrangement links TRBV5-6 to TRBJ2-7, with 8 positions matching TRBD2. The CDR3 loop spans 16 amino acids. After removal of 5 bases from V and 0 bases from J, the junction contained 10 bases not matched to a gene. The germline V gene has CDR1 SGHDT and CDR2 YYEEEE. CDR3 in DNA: TGTGCCAGCAGTTCCCTTAGCGGGGCTAGCTCCTACGAGCAGTACTTC. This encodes CASSSLSGASSYEQYF.

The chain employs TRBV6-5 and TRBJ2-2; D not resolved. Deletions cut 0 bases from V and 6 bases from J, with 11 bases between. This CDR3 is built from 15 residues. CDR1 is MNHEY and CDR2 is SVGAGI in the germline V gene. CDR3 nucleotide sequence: TGTGCCAGCAGTTACTCCGGGTCCTCGGCCGGGGAGCTGTTTTTT. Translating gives CASSYSGSSAGELFF.

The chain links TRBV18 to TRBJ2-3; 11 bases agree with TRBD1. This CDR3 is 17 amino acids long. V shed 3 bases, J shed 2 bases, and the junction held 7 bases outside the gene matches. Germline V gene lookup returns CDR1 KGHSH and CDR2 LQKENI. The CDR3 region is CASSPPRTGGITDTQYF. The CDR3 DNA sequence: TGTGCCAGCTCACCCCCTAGGACAGGGGGCATCACAGATACGCAGTATTTT. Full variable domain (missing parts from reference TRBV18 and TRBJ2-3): NAGVMQNPRHLVRRRGQEARLRCSPMKGHSHVYWYRQLPEEGLKFMVYLQKENIIDESGMPKERFSAEFPKEGPSILRIQQVVRGDSAAYFCASSPPRTGGITDTQYFGPGTRLTVL.

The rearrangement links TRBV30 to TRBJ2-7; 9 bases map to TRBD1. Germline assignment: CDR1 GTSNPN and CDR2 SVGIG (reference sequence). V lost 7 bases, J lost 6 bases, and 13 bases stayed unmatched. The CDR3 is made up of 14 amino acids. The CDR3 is CASETGTGITEQYF. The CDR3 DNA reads TGTGCCTCTGAAACCGGGACAGGGATTACCGAGCAGTACTTC.

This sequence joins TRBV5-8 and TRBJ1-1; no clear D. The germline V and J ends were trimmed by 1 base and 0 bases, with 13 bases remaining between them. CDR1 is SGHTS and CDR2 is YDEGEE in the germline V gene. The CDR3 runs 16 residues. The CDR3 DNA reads TGTGCCAGCAGCTTGTCAACTTACGGTTTGAACACTGAAGCTTTCTTT. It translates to CASSLSTYGLNTEAFF.